This record concerns one T cell receptor (beta chain) sequence. The sample is drawn from a study of blood T cell repertoires in COVID-19. Germline loops: CDR1 SGDLS, CDR2 YYNGEE. This CDR3 contains 17 residues. V gave up 1 base and J gave up 7 bases; unmatched junction bases: 12. Generated by immunoSEQ multiplex PCR, the TCRdb table keeps only in-frame clones and is missing some. The sample shows roughly 200,000 clones, approximately 90% of them seen only once. This chain joins TRBV9 and TRBJ2-1, with 9 positions matching TRBD1. The specimen was peripheral blood. The sequence came from a man older than 75 with acute or convalescent COVID-19. The CDR3 is CASSVKAGQGASNEQFF. The CDR3 nucleotides are TGTGCCAGCAGCGTAAAGGCGGGACAGGGTGCTTCAAATGAGCAGTTCTTC.